The 22 T cell receptor beta chains in this list originate from one sample, sequenced in a study of OX40 agonist ivuxolimab in advanced cancers. TCRdb's copy holds only in-frame clones and misses some; the assay was immunoSEQ multiplex PCR. Among under 80,000 clones listed, around 85% were seen once. This sample comprised CD4+ or CD8+ T cells sorted from blood, obtained in a trial of the OX40 agonist ivuxolimab. Receptors were obtained from an adult with an advanced solid tumor such as melanoma, head and neck, liver or kidney cancer.

The CDR3 coding sequence is TGTGCCAGCAGCTTGTTAGCGGGCGGCGACATTCAGTACTTC. It codes for CASSLLAGGDIQYF. This chain links TRBV5-4 with TRBJ2-4; 7 positions agree with TRBD2. The CDR3 totals 14 residues. Germline CDR1 SGHNT, CDR2 YYREEE (reference sequence). V trimming: 1 base; J trimming: 8 bases; junction bases outside the gene matches: 6.

The chain uses TRBV7-8 and TRBJ2-6; D is unclear. The CDR3 is 17 residues long. Germline CDR1 SGHVS, CDR2 FQNEAQ. V was trimmed by 5 bases and J by 5 bases, leaving 19 bases between them. CDR3: CASSDISPQSRANVLTF. The CDR3 DNA sequence: TGTGCCAGCAGCGACATTAGCCCACAAAGTCGGGCCAACGTCCTGACTTTC.

The chain has TRBV5-1 and TRBJ2-4; a possible D gene is TRBD1 (6 bases). The CDR3 length is 17 residues. V was shortened by 2 bases and J by 0 bases, with 15 bases between the two germline ends. Germline V gene sequence: CDR1 SGHRS, CDR2 YFSETQ. CDR3 loop: CASSFTNYREAKNIQYF. Written as DNA, the CDR3 is TGCGCCAGCAGCTTCACCAATTACAGGGAAGCCAAAAACATTCAGTACTTC.

The chain carries TRBV6-4 and TRBJ2-3; 7 bases line up with TRBD2. There are 13 residues in the CDR3. Germline-derived CDR1 and CDR2 are MRHNA and SNTAGT. J gave up 4 bases and V 2 bases, and 0 bases lay outside the gene matches. Here the CDR3 DNA reads TGTGCCAGCAGTGACGGGGGGGCAGATACGCAGTATTTT. Amino acids: CASSDGGADTQYF.

The CDR3 loop reads CASSPGQTYQPQHF. CDR3 bases: TGTGCCAGCTCACCCGGACAGACTTATCAGCCCCAGCATTTT. The V call is TRBV18, the J call TRBJ1-5, with D possibly being TRBD1 (6 bases). Germline CDR1 KGHSH, CDR2 LQKENI. V dropped 3 bases and J dropped 5 bases, with 11 bases sitting between them. There are 14 residues in the CDR3.

This clone was detected only once. The rearrangement uses TRBV28 and TRBJ2-1; D call uncertain. The CDR3 spans 14 residues. The V end was cut by 3 bases, the J end by 8 bases, with 14 bases between. In germline, CDR1 is MDHEN, CDR2 SYDVKM. CDR3 in DNA: TGTGCCAGCAGTTTTTTTGCTATCTTGGATGAGCAGTTCTTC. This gives the protein CASSFFAILDEQFF.

This clone was counted between two and nine times. The chain recombines TRBV30 with TRBJ2-2; D remains ambiguous. Germline lookup yields CDR1 GTSNPN and CDR2 SVGIG (reference sequence). V gave up 0 bases and J gave up 3 bases, with 11 bases separating them. The CDR3 sequence is 15 residues long. The CDR3 loop reads CAWSVQGTYTGELFF. In DNA, the CDR3 is TGTGCCTGGAGTGTACAAGGCACTTACACCGGGGAGCTGTTTTTT.

This clone turned up a few times. The CDR3, as DNA: TGTGCCAGCAGCCTAACGGGGTTACTTACCGAGCAGTACTTC. This translates into CASSLTGLLTEQYF. The chain carries TRBV7-2 and TRBJ2-7, with a weak D call TRBD2 (5 bases). This CDR3 comprises 14 residues. Trimming removed 5 bases at V and 6 bases at J, with 17 bases between. Per the germline V gene, CDR1 is SGHTA and CDR2 is FQGNSA. The full variable domain, rest sourced from reference TRBV7-2 and TRBJ2-7, is GAGVSQSPSNKVTEKGKDVELRCDPISGHTALYWYRQSLGQGLEFLIYFQGNSAPDKSGLPSDRFSAERTGGSVSTLTIQRTQQEDSAVYLCASSLTGLLTEQYFGPGTRLTVT.

The V call is TRBV14, the J call TRBJ2-7, with D uncertain. This CDR3 has 11 residues. Germline loops: CDR1 SGHDN, CDR2 FVKESK. Trimming took 1 base from V and 2 from J, leaving 0 bases between them. CDR3 in amino acids: CASSQAYEQYF. In DNA form, the CDR3 reads TGTGCCAGCAGCCAAGCCTACGAGCAGTACTTC.

The chain couples TRBV5-4 to TRBJ2-5, with no clear D. Germline V CDR1 and CDR2: SGHNT, YYREEE (reference sequence). The ends were cut back, 1 base at V and 5 bases at J, with 6 bases in the middle. There are 12 residues in the CDR3. The CDR3 reads CASSLIGETQYF. In nucleotides, the CDR3 is TGTGCCAGCAGCTTGATAGGGGAGACCCAGTACTTC.

V gene TRBV30 combines with J gene TRBJ1-4; 8 bases are shared with TRBD1. V was clipped by 7 bases and J by 8 bases; unmatched bases: 15. Per the germline V gene, CDR1 is GTSNPN and CDR2 is SVGIG (reference sequence). The CDR3 consists of 15 residues. The CDR3 protein is CAYGAGGAGFEKLFF. The DNA for the CDR3 is TGTGCCTACGGAGCAGGGGGCGCGGGGTTCGAAAAACTGTTTTTT.

The rearrangement links TRBV27 to TRBJ2-5, with D hard to call. The V end lost 8 bases, the J end lost 1 base, and 14 bases lay between the germline ends. Germline loops: CDR1 MNHEY, CDR2 SMNVEV (reference sequence). The CDR3 has 14 residues. CDR3 amino acids: CASQQSHSQETQYF. CDR3 coding DNA: TGTGCCAGCCAGCAGTCCCACTCCCAAGAGACCCAGTACTTC.

V is TRBV7-2 and J is TRBJ1-6; no clear D gene. Trimming stripped 3 bases from V and 5 bases from J, with 14 bases between. This CDR3 region has 16 residues. The germline V gene encodes CDR1 SGHTA and CDR2 FQGNSA. The CDR3, as DNA: TGTGCCAGCAGCTTGAGGACCGCTACCGATAATTCACCCCTCCACTTT. This codes for CASSLRTATDNSPLHF.

The chain has TRBV19 and TRBJ1-4; D is uncertain. Germline V lookup: CDR1 LNHDA, CDR2 SQIVND (reference sequence). The CDR3 spans 13 residues. V lost 6 bases and J lost 7, with 12 bases in between. This CDR3 is CASRPHQGEKLFF. Written as DNA, the CDR3 is TGTGCCAGTAGACCTCATCAAGGTGAAAAACTGTTTTTT.

This chain connects TRBV30 to TRBJ1-2; D unclear. The CDR3 runs 11 residues. Germline loops: CDR1 GTSNPN, CDR2 SVGIG (reference sequence). V was shortened by 5 bases and J by 5 bases, with 9 bases between the two germline ends. CDR3 bases: TGTGCCTGGGCCTTCGGGTATGGCTACACCTTC. Translated, it gives CAWAFGYGYTF.

The rearrangement joins TRBV19 to TRBJ2-7, with 9 bases aligning to TRBD2. Trimming cost V 5 bases and J 0 bases; bases outside gene matches: 5. Germline V gives CDR1 LNHDA, CDR2 SQIVND (reference sequence). The CDR3 runs to 15 residues. CDR3 protein: CASSLAGSYSYEQYF. The CDR3 nucleotides read TGTGCCAGTAGTCTAGCGGGATCTTACTCCTACGAGCAGTACTTC.

The chain is built from TRBV7-9 and TRBJ2-5; 7 nucleotides agree with TRBD1. The CDR3 runs 12 residues. V shed 10 bases, J shed 2 bases, and the junction held 4 bases outside the gene matches. Germline CDR1 and CDR2: SEHNR and FQNEAQ (reference sequence). For the CDR3, the DNA is TGTGCCATCGAGGGGGCGCAAGAGACCCAGTACTTC. Protein sequence: CAIEGAQETQYF.

V is TRBV28 and J is TRBJ2-7, with D possibly being TRBD1 (5 bases). The germline CDR1 and CDR2 sequences are MDHEN and SYDVKM. V was pared by 6 bases and J by 7 bases, with 16 bases between. This CDR3 contains 13 residues. The CDR3 region is CASSKNRRREQYF. For the CDR3, the DNA is TGTGCCAGCAGCAAGAACAGGCGACGGGAGCAGTACTTC.

The chain joins TRBV10-1 to TRBJ2-5; 11 bases are shared with TRBD2. The CDR3 totals 15 residues. In germline, CDR1 is WNHNN, CDR2 SYGVQD (reference sequence). V shed 6 bases, J shed 3 bases, and the junction held 6 bases outside the gene matches. CDR3 DNA: TGCGCCAGCAGCCCCGGGACTAGCGGAAAAGAGACCCAGTACTTC. Translating it yields CASSPGTSGKETQYF.

The chain employs TRBV28 and TRBJ2-7; D gene uncertain. CDR1 is MDHEN and CDR2 is SYDVKM in the germline V gene. The V end was cut by 4 bases, the J end by 4 bases, with 20 bases between. This CDR3 has 16 amino acids. The DNA for the CDR3 is TGTGCCAGCAGTTCCCTGAGAAGTTATCCTGTTTACGAGCAGTACTTC. Protein product: CASSSLRSYPVYEQYF.

J is TRBJ1-1 and V is TRBV29-1, with 7 bases aligning to TRBD1. V lost 8 bases to trimming and J lost 7 bases; unmatched junction nucleotides: 19. Germline V gene lookup returns CDR1 SQVTM and CDR2 ANQGSEA. The CDR3 contains 15 residues. Here the CDR3 reads CSIRVPTGYEDEAFF. The DNA of the CDR3 is TGCAGCATAAGGGTCCCGACAGGGTACGAGGATGAAGCTTTCTTT.

This clone was seen only a few times. The chain carries TRBV2 and TRBJ2-7; weak D call: TRBD2 (6 bases). Germline CDR1 SNHLY, CDR2 FYNNEI. Trimming pared 8 bases from V and 6 bases from J, leaving 11 bases between. The CDR3 has 11 amino acids. The DNA for the CDR3 is TGTGCCAGCGGACTATTAGTCGAGCAGTACTTC. Protein: CASGLLVEQYF.